A selection of T cell receptor beta chains follows, all from one sample in a study of CD8 T cells in Susac syndrome. TCRdb redid the calling of the immunoSEQ multiplex PCR reads with MiXCR, one entry per CDR3 protein. The table lists 110,000 or so distinct CDR3 sequences, less than 97% of them singletons. Sample: CD4+ T cells from PBMCs. Source of these receptors: a human donor in good health. CDR3s include the opening cysteine and the closing phenylalanine or tryptophan. D genes are given only for firm matches. Not all rows give a size; the values are once, few, many and, for expanded clones, a class.

j_gene: TRBJ1-2; v_gene: TRBV27; d_gene: .; abundance: .; CDR3aa: CASSGDGRGDYGYTF; CDR3nt: TGTGCCAGCAGCGGGGACGGCAGGGGAGACTATGGCTACACCTTC
j_gene: TRBJ1-2; v_gene: TRBV7-2; d_gene: .; abundance: .; CDR3aa: CASSSRGRVSYGYTF; CDR3nt: TGTGCCAGCAGCTCCCGGGGCAGGGTGTCCTATGGCTACACCTTC
j_gene: TRBJ2-5; v_gene: TRBV25-1; d_gene: .; abundance: .; CDR3aa: CARKPQETQYF; CDR3nt: TGTGCCAGGAAGCCCCAAGAGACCCAGTACTTC
j_gene: TRBJ2-1; v_gene: TRBV6-6; d_gene: .; abundance: .; CDR3aa: CASSYSTRRVFF; CDR3nt: TGTGCCAGCAGTTACTCCACCAGAAGGGTTTTCTTC
j_gene: TRBJ2-7; v_gene: TRBV6-6; d_gene: TRBD2; abundance: .; CDR3aa: CASSYSTSGAYEQYF; CDR3nt: TGTGCCAGCAGTTACTCCACTAGCGGGGCCTACGAGCAGTACTTC
j_gene: TRBJ2-5; v_gene: TRBV18; d_gene: .; abundance: .; CDR3aa: CASSPQGMETQYF; CDR3nt: TGTGCCAGCTCACCCCAGGGGATGGAGACCCAGTACTTC
j_gene: TRBJ1-4; v_gene: TRBV29-1; d_gene: TRBD1; abundance: .; CDR3aa: CSASSGGRKEKLFF; CDR3nt: TGCAGCGCTAGCTCAGGGGGCAGGAAGGAAAAACTGTTTTTT
j_gene: TRBJ2-3; v_gene: TRBV6-2/TRBV6-3; d_gene: TRBD2; abundance: once; CDR3aa: CASSLAGMTADTQYF; CDR3nt: TGTGCCAGCAGTTTAGCGGGGATGACCGCAGATACGCAGTATTTT
j_gene: TRBJ2-5; v_gene: TRBV15; d_gene: .; abundance: .; CDR3aa: CATSRDSRETQYF; CDR3nt: TGTGCCACCAGCAGAGATTCGCGAGAGACCCAGTACTTC
j_gene: TRBJ2-2; v_gene: TRBV10-2; d_gene: TRBD2; abundance: .; CDR3aa: CARGEGLASNTGELFF; CDR3nt: TGCGCCCGAGGGGAAGGACTAGCGAGTAACACCGGGGAGCTGTTTTTT
j_gene: TRBJ2-7; v_gene: TRBV6-1; d_gene: .; abundance: .; CDR3aa: CASSEGRTYEQYF; CDR3nt: TGTGCCAGCAGTGAAGGGAGAACCTACGAGCAGTACTTC
j_gene: TRBJ1-5; v_gene: TRBV4-2; d_gene: .; abundance: .; CDR3aa: CASSQDKGTAQPQHF; CDR3nt: TGTGCCAGCAGCCAAGATAAAGGGACCGCTCAGCCCCAGCATTTT
j_gene: TRBJ2-1; v_gene: TRBV6-4; d_gene: .; abundance: .; CDR3aa: CASSREGGEPYNEQFF; CDR3nt: TGTGCCAGCAGCCGCGAGGGGGGAGAACCCTACAATGAGCAGTTCTTC
j_gene: TRBJ2-5; v_gene: TRBV20-1; d_gene: TRBD1; abundance: .; CDR3aa: CSARWPPDREYF; CDR3nt: TGCAGTGCTAGGTGGCCTCCGGACAGGGAGTACTTC
j_gene: TRBJ2-5; v_gene: TRBV29-1; d_gene: .; abundance: .; CDR3aa: CSVEESSKFQETQYF; CDR3nt: TGCAGCGTTGAAGAGAGTAGCAAATTCCAAGAGACCCAGTACTTC
j_gene: TRBJ1-1; v_gene: TRBV18; d_gene: TRBD1; abundance: .; CDR3aa: CASTQPGQGASSTEAFF; CDR3nt: TGTGCCAGCACCCAGCCGGGACAGGGGGCTAGTAGTACTGAAGCTTTCTTT
j_gene: TRBJ1-2; v_gene: TRBV13; d_gene: .; abundance: .; CDR3aa: CASSLDRDLIENDGYTF; CDR3nt: TGTGCCAGCAGCTTAGACCGGGACCTAATAGAAAATGATGGCTACACCTTC
j_gene: TRBJ1-5; v_gene: TRBV5-6; d_gene: .; abundance: .; CDR3aa: CASSLAGGLGNQPQHF; CDR3nt: TGTGCCAGCAGCTTGGCTGGGGGGCTAGGCAATCAGCCCCAGCATTTT
j_gene: TRBJ2-1; v_gene: TRBV11-2; d_gene: .; abundance: .; CDR3aa: CASSPPRAAEQFF; CDR3nt: TGTGCCAGCAGTCCTCCAAGGGCCGCTGAGCAGTTCTTC
j_gene: TRBJ2-7; v_gene: TRBV7-2; d_gene: TRBD2; abundance: .; CDR3aa: CASSLGLAGGDREQYF; CDR3nt: TGTGCCAGCAGCTTGGGACTAGCGGGAGGGGATCGCGAGCAGTACTTC
j_gene: TRBJ1-2; v_gene: TRBV27; d_gene: .; abundance: once; CDR3aa: CASSLQYRNYGYTF; CDR3nt: TGTGCCAGCAGTTTACAGTATCGGAACTATGGCTACACCTTC
j_gene: TRBJ2-7; v_gene: TRBV4-3; d_gene: .; abundance: .; CDR3aa: CASSQDRRAYEQYF; CDR3nt: TGCGCCAGCAGCCAAGATAGACGGGCCTACGAGCAGTACTTC
j_gene: TRBJ2-7; v_gene: TRBV6-5; d_gene: .; abundance: .; CDR3aa: CASSYTDSYSYEQYF; CDR3nt: TGTGCCAGCAGTTACACCGACTCATACTCCTACGAGCAGTACTTC
j_gene: TRBJ2-1; v_gene: TRBV3-1; d_gene: .; abundance: .; CDR3aa: CASSPRASEQFF; CDR3nt: TGTGCCAGCAGCCCCAGGGCGAGTGAGCAGTTCTTC
j_gene: TRBJ2-3; v_gene: TRBV7-2; d_gene: TRBD2; abundance: .; CDR3aa: CASSPGGSADTQYF; CDR3nt: TGTGCCAGCAGCCCCGGGGGGAGCGCAGATACGCAGTATTTT
j_gene: TRBJ2-5; v_gene: TRBV6-2/TRBV6-3; d_gene: TRBD2; abundance: .; CDR3aa: CASSIGTGGRTETQYF; CDR3nt: TGTGCCAGCAGTATTGGGACGGGAGGAAGAACAGAGACCCAGTACTTC
j_gene: TRBJ1-1; v_gene: TRBV7-9; d_gene: .; abundance: .; CDR3aa: CASSFRTNMNTEAFF; CDR3nt: TGTGCCAGCAGCTTTCGGACAAATATGAACACTGAAGCTTTCTTT
j_gene: TRBJ2-7; v_gene: TRBV5-1; d_gene: TRBD2; abundance: once; CDR3aa: CASSRSSGASSYEQYF; CDR3nt: TGCGCCAGCAGCCGCTCTAGCGGGGCATCCTCCTACGAGCAGTACTTC
j_gene: TRBJ1-1; v_gene: TRBV4-1; d_gene: .; abundance: .; CDR3aa: CASSPPGRMNTEAFF; CDR3nt: TGCGCCAGCAGCCCCCCTGGACGCATGAACACTGAAGCTTTCTTT
j_gene: TRBJ2-4; v_gene: TRBV29-1; d_gene: .; abundance: .; CDR3aa: CSVEDGGRAKNIQYF; CDR3nt: TGCAGCGTTGAAGACGGCGGGCGAGCCAAAAACATTCAGTACTTC
j_gene: TRBJ2-4; v_gene: TRBV5-1; d_gene: TRBD1; abundance: .; CDR3aa: CASSPEDRVNIQYF; CDR3nt: TGCGCCAGCAGCCCCGAGGACAGGGTGAACATTCAGTACTTC
j_gene: TRBJ2-2; v_gene: TRBV20-1; d_gene: .; abundance: .; CDR3aa: CSAITGVPGELFF; CDR3nt: TGCAGTGCTATAACAGGAGTTCCCGGGGAGCTGTTTTTT
j_gene: TRBJ2-7; v_gene: TRBV5-6; d_gene: .; abundance: .; CDR3aa: CASSPGGGGSYEQYF; CDR3nt: TGTGCCAGCAGCCCCGGGGGCGGGGGCTCCTACGAGCAGTACTTC